Detailed here is one T cell receptor (beta chain). The source of the sample is a study of blood T cell repertoires in COVID-19. CDR3 size: 21 residues. Per the study methods: Nucleated cell number was recorded as an estimate derived from reference gene primer amplification. Profiled with immunoSEQ multiplex PCR; TCRdb holds only in-frame clones, not every one. V, J and clone size derive from that table, while D and trimming were established from the DNA sequence. The data hold 250,000 to 350,000 clones, with around nine tenths observed a single time. Material for sequencing was PBMCs or T cells enriched from blood (not recorded which). The receptor's source is a woman younger than 45 who had recovered from COVID-19. This chain connects TRBV1 to TRBJ2-1; the table's D call, TRBD2, has no DNA check behind it. TRBV1 is a pseudogene. As DNA, the CDR3 is TGCACCAGCAGCCATTTTTGCGCCGGGACTAGCGGGAGGGTGGCCTACAATGAGCAGTTCTTC. Translating gives CTSSHFCAGTSGRVAYNEQFF.